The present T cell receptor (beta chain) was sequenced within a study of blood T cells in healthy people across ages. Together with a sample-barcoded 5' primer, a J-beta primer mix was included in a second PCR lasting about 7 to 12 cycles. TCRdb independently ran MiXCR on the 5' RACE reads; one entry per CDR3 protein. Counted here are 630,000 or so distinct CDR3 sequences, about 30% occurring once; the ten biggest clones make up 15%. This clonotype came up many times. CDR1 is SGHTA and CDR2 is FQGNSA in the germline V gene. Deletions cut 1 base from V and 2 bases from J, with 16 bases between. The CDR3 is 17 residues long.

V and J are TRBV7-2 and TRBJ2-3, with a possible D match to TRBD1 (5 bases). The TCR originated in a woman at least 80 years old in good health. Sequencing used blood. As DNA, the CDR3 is TGTGCCAGCAGCTTAGACGCAGGGTACTCTTCCACAGATACGCAGTATTTT. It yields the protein CASSLDAGYSSTDTQYF.